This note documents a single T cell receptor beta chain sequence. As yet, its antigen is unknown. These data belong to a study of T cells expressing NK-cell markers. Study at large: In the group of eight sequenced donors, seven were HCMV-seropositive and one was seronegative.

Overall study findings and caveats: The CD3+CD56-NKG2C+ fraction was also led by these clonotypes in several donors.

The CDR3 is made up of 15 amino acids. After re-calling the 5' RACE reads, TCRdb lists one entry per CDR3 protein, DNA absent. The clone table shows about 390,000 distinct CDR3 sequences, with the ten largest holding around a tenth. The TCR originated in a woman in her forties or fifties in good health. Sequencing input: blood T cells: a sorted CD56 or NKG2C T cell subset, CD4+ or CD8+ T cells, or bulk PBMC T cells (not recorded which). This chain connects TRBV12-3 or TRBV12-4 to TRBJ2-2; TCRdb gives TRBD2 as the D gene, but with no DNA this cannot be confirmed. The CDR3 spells CASSFSAGGAGELFF.